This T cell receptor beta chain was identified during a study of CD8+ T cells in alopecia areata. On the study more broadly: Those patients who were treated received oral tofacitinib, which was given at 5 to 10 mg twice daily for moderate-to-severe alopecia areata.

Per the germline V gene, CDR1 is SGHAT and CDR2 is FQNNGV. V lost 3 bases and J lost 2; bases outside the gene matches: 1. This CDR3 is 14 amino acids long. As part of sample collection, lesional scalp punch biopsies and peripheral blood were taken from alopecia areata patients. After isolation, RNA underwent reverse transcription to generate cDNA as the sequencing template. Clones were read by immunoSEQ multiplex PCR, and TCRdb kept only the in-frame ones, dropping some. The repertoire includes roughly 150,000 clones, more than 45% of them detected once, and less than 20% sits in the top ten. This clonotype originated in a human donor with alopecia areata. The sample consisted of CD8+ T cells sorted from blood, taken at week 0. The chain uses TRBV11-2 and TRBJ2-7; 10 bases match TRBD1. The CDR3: CASSFGTGAYEQYF. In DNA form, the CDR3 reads TGTGCCAGCAGCTTTGGGACAGGGGCCTACGAGCAGTACTTC.